Listed below are T cell receptor beta chains from one sample, sequenced in a study of T cells expressing NK-cell markers. TCRdb re-called the 5' RACE reads; one entry per CDR3 protein, DNA not given. Its table lists 350,000 to 450,000 distinct CDR3 sequences. The sequencing input was blood T cells: a sorted CD56 or NKG2C T cell subset, CD4+ or CD8+ T cells, or bulk PBMC T cells (not recorded which). The receptors derive from a man aged 18-70 years in good health. The CDR3 runs from the conserved cysteine through the conserved F or W. Each record gives: V gene, J gene, CDR3 protein.

TRBV7-2	TRBJ2-5	CASSSTTGGAETQYF
TRBV20-1	TRBJ2-7	CSAPTSGGRSAYEQYF
TRBV6-1	TRBJ1-3	CASRLRQGAGNTIYF
TRBV5-1	TRBJ2-5	CASSLENPGQGAKTQYF
TRBV7-9	TRBJ1-6	CASSLDSRANSPLHF
TRBV5-1	TRBJ2-5	CASSLGVLRQGEETQYF
TRBV6-1	TRBJ2-7	CASTSPGGGEQYF
TRBV20-1	TRBJ2-1	CSAREGLAGGQIEQFF
TRBV12-3/TRBV12-4	TRBJ2-7	CASSNRGDEQYF
TRBV29-1	TRBJ2-7	CSVTTTGSPYEQYF
TRBV5-1	TRBJ2-5	CASSEGSQGETQYF